This T cell receptor (beta chain) was recovered during a study of human T cells and chemical hapten exposure (dated by TCRdb to 2020 to 2022). About the study as a whole: For sensitization, 2% DPC in acetone was applied to a roughly 2 cm by roughly 2 cm area of upper inner arm skin. Weekly therapeutic DPC doses were additionally applied to the scalp of patients throughout the roughly 23-week study period. Patch testing was done on the upper back using Finn chambers containing 0.01% DPC, and results were scored after 6 days according to International Contact Dermatitis Research Group standards. Alopecia areata with under or over 50% scalp involvement, alopecia totalis and alopecia universalis were represented in the patient cohort, which was mostly female. Libraries were pooled for sequencing, and variation in per-sample TCR yields was attributed mainly to small differences in library volumes within the pool. Peripheral blood TCR repertoire changes were tracked in vivo in alopecia patients during primary and secondary sensitization to the hapten diphenylcyclopropenone (DPC). Patient blood was sampled pre-sensitization (week 0) and at 2, 6 and about 24 weeks after DPC sensitization. Twenty-nine alopecia patients provided blood for TCR sequencing at one to four time points (pre-sensitization, 2, 6 and 24 weeks). Study-level results and caveats: The number of PT1 expanded TCRs positively correlated with patch test score, significant at thresholds 8, 16 and 32 but not 4. After repeated subsampling, changes were observed in the strength of the expansion versus patch-test correlation and in the threshold at which the correlation became significant. No change with DPC sensitization was found in the number of TCRs above 1 in 1000 frequency, and no evidence of global repertoire structure alterations was found. Compared with pre-sensitization or healthy control sets, expanded TCRs formed significantly more large CDR3 similarity clusters, which is consistent with antigen-driven responses. Because all patients had alopecia, a presumed autoimmune disease, the immune response of the patients might differ from that of healthy individuals.

CDR1 MNHEY and CDR2 SMNVEV were looked up in the germline V gene (reference sequence). The germline V and J ends show losses of 5 bases and 0 bases respectively, and no gene match explains 11 bases of the junction. Reading from cysteine to phenylalanine, the CDR3 counts 17 amino acids. The kept DNA is CDR3 alone, 51 bases in frame from the first base. Receptor amplification or capture employed RACE. The data were produced on a NextSeq 500. During library preparation, unique molecular identifiers were attached to individual cDNA molecules so that TCRs could be counted in a quantitative, reproducible way. Each blood RNA sample was used to sequence both TCR alpha and TCR beta chains. Processing in the source paper ran as follows. A median of about 87,000 TCRs per sample was observed, with a range of 23,224 to 690,600. The Decombinator software suite was used to annotate V, J and CDR3 in the TCR reads. Every sample was subsampled to the same number of TCRs (28,000) for the PS versus PT1 abundance plots. Expanded TCRs were defined as absent before sensitization and observed at least eight times at the 2-week time point. TCRdb handled the public reads itself, with Q25 trimming in fastp and clone calling in MiXCR, and kept productive beta chains. Duplicate CDR3 protein sequences are folded into a single record with the most common DNA and genes. It is TCRdb's table, rather than the study itself, that gives the V and J calls and clone size. The sample table lists about 340,000 distinct CDR3 sequences, approximately 6.3% of them with a count of one. Around 8.4% of the sample is taken by the ten largest.

This clonotype was counted only a few times. Its antigen remains undetermined. No per-base quality is available; no much larger clone lies one base away. The time point label of this sample denotes: patch test 1, 2 weeks after DPC sensitization. Interpreted using the paper, the treatment or condition label stands for: therapeutic diphenylcyclopropenone sensitization with weekly scalp DPC. At every patch-test visit, the blood draw took place before the patch test was put on. Patients were eligible if aged 18 to 70, diagnosed with alopecia and judged suitable for DPC therapy, and pregnant patients were excluded. Total RNA was isolated from unfractionated whole blood collected in Tempus Blood RNA tubes.

The TCR was taken from a woman younger than 30 with alopecia areata. Some clones in this sample may be carry-over from other donors' samples. The sample here was whole blood, taken in connection with sensitization to the hapten diphenylcyclopropenone (DPC). The chain joins TRBV27 to TRBJ2-7; 9 nucleotides in the junction match TRBD2. The DNA sequence reads TGTGCCAGCAGTCTCACTTGGCGGGGGGGCCTCTCCTACGAGCAGTACTTC. This yields the protein CASSLTWRGGLSYEQYF.